These T cell receptor beta chains were read from a single sample in a study of shared clonotypes between healthy human individuals. Sequencing used immunoSEQ multiplex PCR; TCRdb keeps in-frame clones, though not all of them. The data contain about 2,500,000 clones, roughly 92% of them seen just once; the ten biggest clones take up roughly 0.13%. What was sequenced was naive CD4+ T cells sorted from blood. These receptors were obtained from a man aged 18 to 29 in good health. The CDR3 runs from the conserved cysteine through the conserved F or W. D genes are given only for firm matches. Some rows have no size entry. The others give once, few or many, or a class for an expanded clone.

len	abundance	v_gene	d_gene	j_gene	CDR3nt	CDR3aa
17	NA	TRBV5-5	NA	TRBJ1-3	TGTGCCAGCAGCTTGGTCGGCGGGAGTCACTCTGGAAACACCATATATTTT	CASSLVGGSHSGNTIYF
15	NA	TRBV7-2	TRBD2	TRBJ2-5	TGTGCCAGCAGCCCTTCGGGGGGGCTGGGAGAGACCCAGTACTTC	CASSPSGGLGETQYF
15	NA	TRBV5-1	NA	TRBJ2-2	TGCGCCAGCAGCTTGGCCACAGGGAACACCGGGGAGCTGTTTTTT	CASSLATGNTGELFF
14	NA	TRBV4-3	NA	TRBJ1-4	TGCGCCAGCAGCCAAATGAAGGGCAATGAAAAACTGTTTTTT	CASSQMKGNEKLFF
13	once	TRBV18	NA	TRBJ2-5	TGTGCCAGCTCACCGGCGAACCAAGAGACCCAGTACTTC	CASSPANQETQYF
15	NA	TRBV6-5	TRBD1	TRBJ1-6	TGTGCCAGCAGTTACTCGACTGGGACAGGTTCACCCCTCCACTTT	CASSYSTGTGSPLHF
17	NA	TRBV5-1	TRBD1	TRBJ1-1	TGCGCCAGCAGCGGGAGTGGAGTAGGACAGGGTTATTCGAAAGCTTTCTTT	CASSGSGVGQGYSKAFF
15	NA	TRBV6-5	NA	TRBJ2-3	TGTGCCAGCAGCCTCCAGGGGTGGATCACAGATACGCAGTATTTT	CASSLQGWITDTQYF
11	once	TRBV30	NA	TRBJ2-3	TGTGCCCTTAAACAGGGTATCGTTCAGTATTTT	CALKQGIVQYF
13	once	TRBV7-2	TRBD2	TRBJ2-7	TGTGCCAGCAGCTACGGACTAGCGTACGAGCAGTACTTC	CASSYGLAYEQYF
16	NA	TRBV7-2	TRBD2	TRBJ2-1	TGTGCCAGCAGCTTAGTCGTAGCGGGAGGTGGGAGTGAGCAGTTCTTC	CASSLVVAGGGSEQFF
15	NA	TRBV5-1	TRBD1	TRBJ2-2	TGCGCCAGCAGCTCCTACAGGGGACCGACCGGGGAGCTGTTTTTT	CASSSYRGPTGELFF
15	NA	TRBV5-1	TRBD1	TRBJ2-2	TGCGCCAGCAGCTTCCGGGACAGTTTCACCGGGGAGCTGTTTTTT	CASSFRDSFTGELFF
15	NA	TRBV4-1	NA	TRBJ1-5	TGCGCCAGCAGCCAAGGGGACACTCGTTCGGAGCCCCAGCATTTT	CASSQGDTRSEPQHF
14	NA	TRBV7-9	NA	TRBJ2-1	TGTGCCAGCAGCTTAGGCGGTACAGCGAATGAGCAGTTCTTC	CASSLGGTANEQFF
16	NA	TRBV5-1	NA	TRBJ1-1	TGCGCCAGCAGCTGGACCAGACAGGAAAAGAACACTGAAGCTTTCTTT	CASSWTRQEKNTEAFF
16	NA	TRBV10-1	NA	TRBJ2-2	TGCGCCAGCAGTGAGGGCCCAAAACGCAACACCGGGGAGCTGTTTTTT	CASSEGPKRNTGELFF
16	NA	TRBV6-5	NA	TRBJ2-7	TGTGCCAGCAGTTACCGCGGCGGTCTTCTGACATACGAGCAGTACTTC	CASSYRGGLLTYEQYF
15	NA	TRBV5-1	NA	TRBJ1-4	TGCGCCAGCAGCTTGGGGTCAGGGTCTAATGAAAAACTGTTTTTT	CASSLGSGSNEKLFF
15	NA	TRBV10-3	NA	TRBJ1-3	TGTGCCATCAGTGAAAGACTGTCCTCTGGAAACACCATATATTTT	CAISERLSSGNTIYF